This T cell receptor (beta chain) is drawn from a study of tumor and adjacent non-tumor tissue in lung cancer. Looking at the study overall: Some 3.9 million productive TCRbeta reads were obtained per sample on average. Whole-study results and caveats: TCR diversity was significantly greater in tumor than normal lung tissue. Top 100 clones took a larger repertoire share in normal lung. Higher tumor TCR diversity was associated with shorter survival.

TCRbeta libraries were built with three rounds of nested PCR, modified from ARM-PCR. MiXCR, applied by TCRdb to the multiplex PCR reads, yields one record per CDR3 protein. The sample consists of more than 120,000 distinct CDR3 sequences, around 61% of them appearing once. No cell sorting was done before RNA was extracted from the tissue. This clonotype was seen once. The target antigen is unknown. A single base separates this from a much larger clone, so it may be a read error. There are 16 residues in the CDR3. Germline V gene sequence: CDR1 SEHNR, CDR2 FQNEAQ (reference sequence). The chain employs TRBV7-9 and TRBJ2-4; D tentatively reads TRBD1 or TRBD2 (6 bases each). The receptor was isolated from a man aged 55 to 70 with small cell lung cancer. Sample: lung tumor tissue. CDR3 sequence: CASNLDGGYGKNIQYF. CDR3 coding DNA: TGTGCCAGCAACTTAGACGGGGGCTATGGCAAAAACATTCAGTACTTC.